This T cell receptor (beta chain) stems from a study of radiation and T cells in renal cell carcinoma. Between the trimmed V and J ends, which lost 4 bases and 3 bases, there was a span of 14 bases. This CDR3 is 14 amino acids long. Germline CDR1 is SGHDT and CDR2 is YYEEEE. Assay: immunoSEQ multiplex PCR; the TCRdb copy retains only in-frame clones and omits some. Found here are 100,000 to 150,000 clones, about 81% of them singletons; the top ten hold roughly 5%. This clone was counted between two and nine times. Time point of the sample: blood 2 weeks post-SBRT. The sample's treatment: 15 Gy SBRT to primary tumor, nephrectomy 4 weeks later.

The clonotype comes from a man in his forties or fifties with renal cell carcinoma. The chain links TRBV5-6 to TRBJ2-7; D ambiguous. Sequencing used blood, obtained from a patient whose treatment included radiotherapy and nephrectomy. CDR3 loop: CASSRVGGIYEQYF. The CDR3 region has the DNA TGTGCCAGCAGCCGGGTGGGTGGAATCTACGAGCAGTACTTC.